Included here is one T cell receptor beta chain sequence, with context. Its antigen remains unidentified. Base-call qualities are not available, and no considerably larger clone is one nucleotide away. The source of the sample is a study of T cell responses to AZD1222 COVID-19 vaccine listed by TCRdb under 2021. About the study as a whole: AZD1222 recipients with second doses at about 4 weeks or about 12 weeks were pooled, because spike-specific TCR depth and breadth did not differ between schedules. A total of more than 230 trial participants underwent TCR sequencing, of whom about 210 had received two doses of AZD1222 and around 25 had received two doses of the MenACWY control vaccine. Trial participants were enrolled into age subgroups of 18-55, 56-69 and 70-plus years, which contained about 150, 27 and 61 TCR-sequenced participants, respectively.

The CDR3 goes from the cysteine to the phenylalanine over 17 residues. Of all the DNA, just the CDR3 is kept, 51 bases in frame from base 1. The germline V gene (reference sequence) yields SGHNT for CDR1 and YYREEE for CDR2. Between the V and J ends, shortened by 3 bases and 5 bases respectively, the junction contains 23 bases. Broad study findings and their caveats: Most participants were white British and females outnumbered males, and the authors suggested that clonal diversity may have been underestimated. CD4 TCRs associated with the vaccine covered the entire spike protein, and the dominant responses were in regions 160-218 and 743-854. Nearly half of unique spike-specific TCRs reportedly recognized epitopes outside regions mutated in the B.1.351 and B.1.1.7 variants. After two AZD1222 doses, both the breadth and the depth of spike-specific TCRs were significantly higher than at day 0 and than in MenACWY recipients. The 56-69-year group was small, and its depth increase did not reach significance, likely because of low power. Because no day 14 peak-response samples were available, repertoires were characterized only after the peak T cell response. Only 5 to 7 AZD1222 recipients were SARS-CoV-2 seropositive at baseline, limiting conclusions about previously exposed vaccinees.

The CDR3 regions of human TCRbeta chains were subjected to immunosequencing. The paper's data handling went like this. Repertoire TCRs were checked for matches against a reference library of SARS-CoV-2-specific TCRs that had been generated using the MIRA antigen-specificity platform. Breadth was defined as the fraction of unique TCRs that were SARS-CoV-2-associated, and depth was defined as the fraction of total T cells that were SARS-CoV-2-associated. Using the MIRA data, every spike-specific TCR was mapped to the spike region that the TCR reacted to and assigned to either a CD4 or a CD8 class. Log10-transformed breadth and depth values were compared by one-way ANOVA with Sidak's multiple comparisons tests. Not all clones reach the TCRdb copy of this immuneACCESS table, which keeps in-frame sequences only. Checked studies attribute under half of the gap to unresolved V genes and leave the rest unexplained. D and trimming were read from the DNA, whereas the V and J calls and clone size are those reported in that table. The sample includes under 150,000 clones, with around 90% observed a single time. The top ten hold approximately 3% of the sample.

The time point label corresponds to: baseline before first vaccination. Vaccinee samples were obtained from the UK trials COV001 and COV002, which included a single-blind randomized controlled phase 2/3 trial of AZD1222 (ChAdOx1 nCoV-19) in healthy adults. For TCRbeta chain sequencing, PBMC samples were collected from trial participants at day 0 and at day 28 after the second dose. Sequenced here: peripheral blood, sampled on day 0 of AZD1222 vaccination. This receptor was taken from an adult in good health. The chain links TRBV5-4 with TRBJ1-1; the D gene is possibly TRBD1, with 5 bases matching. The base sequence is TGTGCCAGCAGCTATATACATGGAGGGGACGGAGGTACTGAAGCTTTCTTT. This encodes CASSYIHGGDGGTEAFF.